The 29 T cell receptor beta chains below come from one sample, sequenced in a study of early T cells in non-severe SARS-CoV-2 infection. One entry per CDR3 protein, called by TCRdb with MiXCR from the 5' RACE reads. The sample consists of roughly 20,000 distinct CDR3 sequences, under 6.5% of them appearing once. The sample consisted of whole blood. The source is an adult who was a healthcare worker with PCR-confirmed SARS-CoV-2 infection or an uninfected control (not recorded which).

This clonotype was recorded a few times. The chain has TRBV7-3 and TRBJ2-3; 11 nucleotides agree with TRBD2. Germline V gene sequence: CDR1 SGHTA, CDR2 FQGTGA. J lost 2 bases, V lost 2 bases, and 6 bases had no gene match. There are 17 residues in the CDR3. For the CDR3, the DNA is TGTGCCAGCAGCTTAGGGCCGGGACTAGCGGACACAGATACGCAGTATTTT. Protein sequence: CASSLGPGLADTDTQYF.

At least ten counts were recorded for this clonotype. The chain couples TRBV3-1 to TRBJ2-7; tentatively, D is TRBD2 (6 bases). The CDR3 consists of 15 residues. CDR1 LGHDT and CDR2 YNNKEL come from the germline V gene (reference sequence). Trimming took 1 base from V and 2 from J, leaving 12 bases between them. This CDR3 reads CASSQGRGETYEQYF. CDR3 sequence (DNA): TGTGCCAGCAGCCAAGGGCGGGGAGAAACCTACGAGCAGTACTTC.

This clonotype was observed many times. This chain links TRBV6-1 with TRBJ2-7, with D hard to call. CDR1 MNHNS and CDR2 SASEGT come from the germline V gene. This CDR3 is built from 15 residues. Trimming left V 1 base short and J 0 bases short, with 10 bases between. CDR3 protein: CASSEVTHLSYEQYF. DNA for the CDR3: TGTGCCAGCAGTGAAGTGACCCACCTCTCCTACGAGCAGTACTTC.

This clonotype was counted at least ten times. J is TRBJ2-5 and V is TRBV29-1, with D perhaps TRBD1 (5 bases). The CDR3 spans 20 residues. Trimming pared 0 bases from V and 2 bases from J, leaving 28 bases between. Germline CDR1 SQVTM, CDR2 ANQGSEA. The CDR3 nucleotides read TGCAGCGTTGAAGATTCTCCAAGCTTGACAGAAGTTAAGTTACAAGAGACCCAGTACTTC. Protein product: CSVEDSPSLTEVKLQETQYF.

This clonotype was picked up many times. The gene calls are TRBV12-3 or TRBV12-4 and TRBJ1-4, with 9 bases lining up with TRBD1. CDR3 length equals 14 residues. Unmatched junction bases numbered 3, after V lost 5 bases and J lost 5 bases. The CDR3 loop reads CASSPTGGNEKLFF. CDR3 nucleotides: TGTGCCAGCAGTCCGACAGGGGGGAATGAAAAACTGTTTTTT.

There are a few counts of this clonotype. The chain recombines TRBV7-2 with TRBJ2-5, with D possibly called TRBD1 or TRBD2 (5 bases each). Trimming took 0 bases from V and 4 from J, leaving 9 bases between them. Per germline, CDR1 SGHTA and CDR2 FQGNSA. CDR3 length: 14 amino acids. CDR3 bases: TGTGCCAGCAGCTTAGCGGCAGGGACAGAGACCCAGTACTTC. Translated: CASSLAAGTETQYF.

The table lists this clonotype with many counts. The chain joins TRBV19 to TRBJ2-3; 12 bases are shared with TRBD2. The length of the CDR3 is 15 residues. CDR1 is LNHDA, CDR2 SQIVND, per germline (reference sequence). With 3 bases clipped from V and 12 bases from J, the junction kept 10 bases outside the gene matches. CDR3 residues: CASSMSHGLAGSQYF. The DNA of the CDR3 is TGTGCCAGTAGTATGTCCCACGGACTAGCGGGAAGTCAGTATTTT.

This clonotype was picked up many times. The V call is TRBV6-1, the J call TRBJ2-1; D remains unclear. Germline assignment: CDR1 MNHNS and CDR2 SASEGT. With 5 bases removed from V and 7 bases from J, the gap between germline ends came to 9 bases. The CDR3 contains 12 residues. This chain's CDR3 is CASSQFGNEQFF. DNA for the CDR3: TGTGCCAGCAGTCAGTTCGGAAATGAGCAGTTCTTC.

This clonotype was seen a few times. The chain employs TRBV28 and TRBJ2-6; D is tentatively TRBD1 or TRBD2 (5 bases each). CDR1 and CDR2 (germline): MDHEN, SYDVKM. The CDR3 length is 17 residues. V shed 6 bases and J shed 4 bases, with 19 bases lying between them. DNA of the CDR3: TGTGCCAGCAGCCGGGACCTCAGGAGAACCGGGGCCAACGTCCTGACTTTC. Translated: CASSRDLRRTGANVLTF.

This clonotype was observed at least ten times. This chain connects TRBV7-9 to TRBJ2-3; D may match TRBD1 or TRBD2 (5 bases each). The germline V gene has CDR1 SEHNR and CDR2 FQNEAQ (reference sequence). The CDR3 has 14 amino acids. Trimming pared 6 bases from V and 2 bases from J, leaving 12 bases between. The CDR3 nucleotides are TGTGCCAGCAGGCAGGGACGGCACACAGATACGCAGTATTTT. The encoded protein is CASRQGRHTDTQYF. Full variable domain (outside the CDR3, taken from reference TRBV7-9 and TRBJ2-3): DTGVSQNPRHKITKRGQNVTFRCDPISEHNRLYWYRQTLGQGPEFLTYFQNEAQLEKSRLLSDRFSAERPKGSFSTLEIQRTEQGDSAMYLCASRQGRHTDTQYFGPGTRLTVL.

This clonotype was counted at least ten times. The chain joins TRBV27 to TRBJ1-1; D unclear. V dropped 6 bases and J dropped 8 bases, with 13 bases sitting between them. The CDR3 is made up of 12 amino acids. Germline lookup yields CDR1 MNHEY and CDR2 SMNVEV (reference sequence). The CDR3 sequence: CASRRAGIEAFF. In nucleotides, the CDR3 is TGTGCCAGCAGGAGGGCCGGGATAGAAGCTTTCTTT.

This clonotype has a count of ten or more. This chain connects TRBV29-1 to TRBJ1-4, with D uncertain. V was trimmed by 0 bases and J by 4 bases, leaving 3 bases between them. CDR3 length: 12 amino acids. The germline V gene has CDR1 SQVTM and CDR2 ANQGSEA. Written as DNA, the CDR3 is TGCAGCGTTGAAGAAGATAATGAAAAACTGTTTTTT. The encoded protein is CSVEEDNEKLFF.

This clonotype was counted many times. CDR3 nucleotide sequence: TGCAGTGCTAGAGATCAGGGCAGGGGAGGGAGCACTGAAGCTTTCTTT. This encodes CSARDQGRGGSTEAFF. The rearrangement links TRBV20-1 to TRBJ1-1; D might be TRBD1 (6 bases). The CDR3 contains 16 residues. V lost 0 bases to trimming and J lost 4 bases, with 18 bases between them. Germline loops: CDR1 DFQATT, CDR2 SNEGSKA (reference sequence).

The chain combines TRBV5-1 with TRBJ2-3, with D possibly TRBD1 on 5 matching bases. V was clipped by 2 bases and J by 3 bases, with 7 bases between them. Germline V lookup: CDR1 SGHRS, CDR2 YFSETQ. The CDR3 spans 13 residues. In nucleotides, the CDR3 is TGCGCCAGCAGCTTCAGGGAAACAGATACGCAGTATTTT. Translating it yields CASSFRETDTQYF.

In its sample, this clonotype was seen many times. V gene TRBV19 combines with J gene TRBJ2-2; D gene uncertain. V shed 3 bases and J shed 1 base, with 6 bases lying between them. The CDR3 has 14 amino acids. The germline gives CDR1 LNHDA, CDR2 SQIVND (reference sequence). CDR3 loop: CASSIGRNTGELFF. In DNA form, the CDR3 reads TGTGCCAGTAGTATTGGCAGGAACACCGGGGAGCTGTTTTTT.

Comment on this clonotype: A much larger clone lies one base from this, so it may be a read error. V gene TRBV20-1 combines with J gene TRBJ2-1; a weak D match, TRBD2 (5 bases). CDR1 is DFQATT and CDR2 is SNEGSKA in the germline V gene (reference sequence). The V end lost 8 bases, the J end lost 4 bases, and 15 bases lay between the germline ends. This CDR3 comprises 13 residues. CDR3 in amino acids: CSTTDWKYNEQFF. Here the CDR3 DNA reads TGCAGTACCACGGACTGGAAGTACAATGAGCAGTTCTTC.

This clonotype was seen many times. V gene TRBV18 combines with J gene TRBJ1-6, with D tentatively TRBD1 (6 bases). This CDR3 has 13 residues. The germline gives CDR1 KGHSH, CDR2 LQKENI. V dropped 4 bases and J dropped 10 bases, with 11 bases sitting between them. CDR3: CASSLHRDSPLHF. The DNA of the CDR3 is TGTGCCAGCTCACTCCACAGGGACTCACCCCTCCACTTT.

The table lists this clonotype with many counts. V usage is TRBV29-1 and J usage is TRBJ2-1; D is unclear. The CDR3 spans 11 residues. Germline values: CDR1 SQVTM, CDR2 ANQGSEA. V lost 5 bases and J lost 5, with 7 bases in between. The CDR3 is CSVKTDNEQFF. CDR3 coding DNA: TGCAGCGTTAAAACCGACAATGAGCAGTTCTTC.

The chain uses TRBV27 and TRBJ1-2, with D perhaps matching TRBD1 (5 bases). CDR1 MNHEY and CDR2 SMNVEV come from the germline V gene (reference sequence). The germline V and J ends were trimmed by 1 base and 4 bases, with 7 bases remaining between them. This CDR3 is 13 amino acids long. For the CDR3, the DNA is TGTGCCAGCAGTTTATGGCAGGGCTATGGCTACACCTTC. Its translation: CASSLWQGYGYTF.

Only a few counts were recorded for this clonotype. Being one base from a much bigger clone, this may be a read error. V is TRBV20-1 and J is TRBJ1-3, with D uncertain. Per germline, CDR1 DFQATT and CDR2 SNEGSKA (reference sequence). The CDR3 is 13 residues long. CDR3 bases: TGCAGTGCTGAGGCCGTCTCTGAAAACACCATATATTTT. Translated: CSAEAVSENTIYF.

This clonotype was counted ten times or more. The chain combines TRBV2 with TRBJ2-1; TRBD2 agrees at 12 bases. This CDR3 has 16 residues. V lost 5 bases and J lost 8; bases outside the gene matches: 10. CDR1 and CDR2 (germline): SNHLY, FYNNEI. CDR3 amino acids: CASSPPGLAGNDEQFF. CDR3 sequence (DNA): TGTGCCAGCAGTCCACCCGGACTAGCGGGAAACGATGAGCAGTTCTTC.

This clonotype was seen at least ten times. CDR3 sequence reads: CASSPRGDLNTGELFF. DNA for the CDR3: TGTGCCAGCAGCCCCAGAGGGGACCTGAACACCGGGGAGCTGTTTTTT. The J gene is TRBJ2-2, the V gene TRBV7-9; possibly TRBD1 or TRBD2 for D (5 bases each). The CDR3 loop spans 16 amino acids. The V and J ends lost 5 bases and 1 base respectively, with 14 bases between them. CDR1 and CDR2 (germline): SEHNR, FQNEAQ (reference sequence).

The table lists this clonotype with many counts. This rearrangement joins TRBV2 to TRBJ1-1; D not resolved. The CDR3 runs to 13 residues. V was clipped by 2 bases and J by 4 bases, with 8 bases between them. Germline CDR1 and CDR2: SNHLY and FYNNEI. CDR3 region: CASSETGITEAFF. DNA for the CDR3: TGTGCCAGCAGTGAAACCGGGATCACTGAAGCTTTCTTT. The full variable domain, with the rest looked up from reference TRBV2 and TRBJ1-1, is EPEVTQTPSHQVTQMGQEVILRCVPISNHLYFYWYRQILGQKVEFLVSFYNNEISEKSEIFDDQFSVERPDGSNFTLKIRSTKLEDSAMYFCASSETGITEAFFGQGTRLTVV.

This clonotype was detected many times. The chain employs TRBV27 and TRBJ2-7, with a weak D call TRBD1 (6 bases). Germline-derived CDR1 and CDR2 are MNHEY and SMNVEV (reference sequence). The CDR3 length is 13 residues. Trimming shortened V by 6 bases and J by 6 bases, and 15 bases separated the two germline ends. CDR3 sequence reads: CASRDSKVFEQYF. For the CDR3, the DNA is TGTGCCAGCAGGGACAGTAAAGTTTTCGAGCAGTACTTC.

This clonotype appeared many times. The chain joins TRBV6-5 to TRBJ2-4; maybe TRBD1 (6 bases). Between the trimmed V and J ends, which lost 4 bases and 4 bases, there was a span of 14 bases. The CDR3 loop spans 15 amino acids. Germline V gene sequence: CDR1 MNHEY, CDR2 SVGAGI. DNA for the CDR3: TGTGCCAGCAGTTCAGCCACCCAGGGGAAAAACATTCAGTACTTC. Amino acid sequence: CASSSATQGKNIQYF.

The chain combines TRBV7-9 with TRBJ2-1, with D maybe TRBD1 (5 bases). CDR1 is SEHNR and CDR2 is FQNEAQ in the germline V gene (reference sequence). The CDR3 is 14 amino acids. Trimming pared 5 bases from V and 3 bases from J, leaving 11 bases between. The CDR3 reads CASSQMTVYNEQFF. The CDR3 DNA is TGTGCCAGCAGCCAAATGACAGTCTACAATGAGCAGTTCTTC.

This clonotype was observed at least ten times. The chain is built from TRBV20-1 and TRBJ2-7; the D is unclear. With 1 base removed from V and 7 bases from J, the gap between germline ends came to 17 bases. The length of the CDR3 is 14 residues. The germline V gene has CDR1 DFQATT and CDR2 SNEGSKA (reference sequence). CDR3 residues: CSARGQSSTYEQYF. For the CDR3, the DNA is TGCAGTGCTAGAGGGCAGAGCTCGACGTATGAGCAGTACTTC.

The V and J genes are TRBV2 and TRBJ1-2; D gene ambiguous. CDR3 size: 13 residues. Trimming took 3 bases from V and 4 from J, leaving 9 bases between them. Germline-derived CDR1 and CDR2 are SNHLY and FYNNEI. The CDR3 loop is CASSERQVYGYTF. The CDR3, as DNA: TGTGCCAGCAGTGAGCGGCAGGTCTATGGCTACACCTTC.

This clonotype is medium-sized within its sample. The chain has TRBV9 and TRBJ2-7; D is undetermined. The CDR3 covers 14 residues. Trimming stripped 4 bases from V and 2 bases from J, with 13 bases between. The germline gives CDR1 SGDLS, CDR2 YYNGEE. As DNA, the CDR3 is TGTGCCAGCAGCACCCGGTCGGACCCCTACGAGCAGTACTTC. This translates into CASSTRSDPYEQYF. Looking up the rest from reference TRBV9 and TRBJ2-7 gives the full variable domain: DSGVTQTPKHLITATGQRVTLRCSPRSGDLSVYWYQQSLDQGLQFLIQYYNGEERAKGNILERFSAQQFPDLHSELNLSSLELGDSALYFCASSTRSDPYEQYFGPGTRLTVT.